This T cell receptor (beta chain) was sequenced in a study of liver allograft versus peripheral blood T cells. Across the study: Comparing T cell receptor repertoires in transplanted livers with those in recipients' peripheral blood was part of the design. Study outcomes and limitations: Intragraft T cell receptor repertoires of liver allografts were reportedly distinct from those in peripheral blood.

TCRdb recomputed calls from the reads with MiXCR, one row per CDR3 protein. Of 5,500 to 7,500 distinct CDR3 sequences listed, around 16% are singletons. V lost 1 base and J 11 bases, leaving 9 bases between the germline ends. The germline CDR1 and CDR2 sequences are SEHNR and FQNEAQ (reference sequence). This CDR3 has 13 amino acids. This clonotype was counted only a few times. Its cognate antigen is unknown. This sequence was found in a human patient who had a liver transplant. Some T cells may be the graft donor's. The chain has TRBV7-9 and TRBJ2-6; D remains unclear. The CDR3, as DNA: TGTGCCAGCAGCTTAGGCTCTACCGACGTCCTGACTTTC. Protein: CASSLGSTDVLTF.